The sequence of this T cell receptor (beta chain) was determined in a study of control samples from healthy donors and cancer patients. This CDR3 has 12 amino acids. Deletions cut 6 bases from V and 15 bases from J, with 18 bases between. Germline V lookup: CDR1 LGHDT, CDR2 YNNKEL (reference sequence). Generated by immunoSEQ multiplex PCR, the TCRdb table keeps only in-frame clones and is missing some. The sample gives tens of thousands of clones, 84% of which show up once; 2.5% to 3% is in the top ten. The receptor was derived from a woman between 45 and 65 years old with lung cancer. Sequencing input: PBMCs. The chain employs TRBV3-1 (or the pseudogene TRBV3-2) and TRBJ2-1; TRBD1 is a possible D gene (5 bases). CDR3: CASSQAGRNLFF. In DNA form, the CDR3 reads TGTGCCAGCAGTCAGGCAGGGCGAAACCTGTTCTTC.